This TCR beta chain originates from a study of siplizumab effects on memory and regulatory T cells. Regarding the study as a whole: Naive T cells were seemingly more diverse than memory cells, and major contributions to the alloresponse seemed to be made by them. It was never confirmed that proliferating Tregs from siplizumab cultures were suppressive. Sequences below about 10^-5 frequency were poorly captured, limiting mapping of alloreactive clones. The majority of clones, roughly 80-95% of proliferating CD4+ or CD8+ clones, lacked an assignable naive or memory phenotype.

CDR1 MGHRA and CDR2 YSYEKL come from the germline V gene. The V end lost 8 bases, the J end lost 7 bases, and 18 bases lay between the germline ends. The CDR3 has 15 amino acids. For this clone: The antigen remains undetermined. The missing conserved phenylalanine or tryptophan at the end of this CDR3 makes a read error likely.

TCRdb keeps only in-frame clones here, not all; method: immunoSEQ multiplex PCR. The sample holds 57,000 or so clones, 70% to 80% seen once. V gene TRBV4-1 combines with J gene TRBJ1-6; D is undetermined. The clonotype was recovered from a human donor in good health. The specimen sequenced was memory CD4+ T cells sorted from blood. The CDR3 sequence: CASLPASQANSPLHL. The CDR3 bases are TGCGCCAGCCTCCCCGCTAGCCAGGCCAATTCACCCCTCCACCTT.